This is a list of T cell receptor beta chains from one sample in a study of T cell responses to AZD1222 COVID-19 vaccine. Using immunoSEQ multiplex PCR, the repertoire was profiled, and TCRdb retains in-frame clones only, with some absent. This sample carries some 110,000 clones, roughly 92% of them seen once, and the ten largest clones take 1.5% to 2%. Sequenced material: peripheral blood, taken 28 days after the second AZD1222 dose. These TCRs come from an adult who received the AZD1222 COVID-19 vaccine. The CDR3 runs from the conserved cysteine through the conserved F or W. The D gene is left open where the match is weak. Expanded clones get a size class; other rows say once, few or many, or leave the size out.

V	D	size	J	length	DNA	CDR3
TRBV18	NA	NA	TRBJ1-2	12	TGTGCCAGCTCACCAGGGGCCGGCGGCTACACCTTC	CASSPGAGGYTF
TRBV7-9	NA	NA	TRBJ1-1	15	TGTGCCAGCAGCTTAGACGGGGGACCAAACACTGAAGCTTTCTTT	CASSLDGGPNTEAFF
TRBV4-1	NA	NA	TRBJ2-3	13	TGCGCCAGCAGCCAAGATAGTGGAGATACGCAGTATTTT	CASSQDSGDTQYF
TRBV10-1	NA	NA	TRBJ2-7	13	TGCGCCAGCAGTGAAGGGGGCTCCTACGAGCAGTACTTC	CASSEGGSYEQYF
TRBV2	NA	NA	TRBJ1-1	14	TGTGCCAGCAGTGTGGGCAGGGGGAACACTGAAGCTTTCTTT	CASSVGRGNTEAFF
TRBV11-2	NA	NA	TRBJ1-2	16	TGTGCCAGCAGCTTTGTAGACGGATCCGTTTTTTATGGCTACACCTTC	CASSFVDGSVFYGYTF
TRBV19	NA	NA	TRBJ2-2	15	TGTGCCAGTACCCGTTGGGGGGTCGACACCGGGGAGCTGTTTTTT	CASTRWGVDTGELFF
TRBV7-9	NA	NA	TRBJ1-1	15	TGTGCCAGCAGCTTAGCTGGAGGAGAGACCTTTCAAGCTTTCTTT	CASSLAGGETFQAFF
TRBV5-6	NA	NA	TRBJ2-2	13	TGTGCCAGCAGTTACAGGGTCCCCGGGGAGCTGTTTTTT	CASSYRVPGELFF
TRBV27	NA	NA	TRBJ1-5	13	TGTGCCAGCATGGAGTATAGCAATCAGCCCCAGCATTTT	CASMEYSNQPQHF
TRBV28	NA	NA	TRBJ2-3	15	TGTGCCAGCAGTTTTCTTCCGCACAGCACAGATACGCAGTATTTT	CASSFLPHSTDTQYF
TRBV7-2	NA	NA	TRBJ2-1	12	TGTGCCAGCAGCGACCGGGACCAAAAGCAGTTCTTC	CASSDRDQKQFF
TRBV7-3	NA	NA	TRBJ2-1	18	TGTGCCAGCAGCTTAACATCGGGGCTGGGTGTATCCTACAATGAGCAGTTCTTC	CASSLTSGLGVSYNEQFF
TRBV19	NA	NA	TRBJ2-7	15	TGTGCCAGTAGTCCCCCCGGGGCAGGCTTCCACGAGCAGTACTTC	CASSPPGAGFHEQYF
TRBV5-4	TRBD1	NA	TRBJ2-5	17	TGTGCCAGCAGCTTGATGGGACAGGGGGTAACTCGAGAGACCCAGTACTTC	CASSLMGQGVTRETQYF
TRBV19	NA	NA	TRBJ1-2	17	TGTGCCAGTAGTATAGCTCCGGGGGGCTTCAATTACTATGGCTACACCTTC	CASSIAPGGFNYYGYTF
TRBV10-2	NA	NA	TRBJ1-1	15	TGCGCCAGCACCCCTGCGGACAGTATGAACACTGAAGCTTTCTTT	CASTPADSMNTEAFF
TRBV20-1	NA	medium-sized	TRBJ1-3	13	TGCAGTGCTACTGAAAGCTCTGGAAACACCATATATTTT	CSATESSGNTIYF
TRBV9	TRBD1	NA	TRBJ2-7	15	TGTGCCAGCAGCGTAGCGGGGACAGGGGTCGGGGAGCAGTACTTC	CASSVAGTGVGEQYF
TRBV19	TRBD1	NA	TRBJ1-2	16	TGTGCCAGTAGTCAAAGACAGGGCTCTACTAACTATGGCTACACCTTC	CASSQRQGSTNYGYTF
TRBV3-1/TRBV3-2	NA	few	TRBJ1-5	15	TGTGCCAGCAGCCAAGATCAGGGAGGGGCTCAGCCCCAGCATTTT	CASSQDQGGAQPQHF
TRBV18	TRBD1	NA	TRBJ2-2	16	TGTGCCAGCTCATCACAGGGGTCCTCAAACACCGGGGAGCTGTTTTTT	CASSSQGSSNTGELFF
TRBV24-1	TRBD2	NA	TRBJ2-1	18	TGTGCCACCAGTGATCCAATGAGGGCTAGCGGAGGCCAGGAAGAGCAGTTCTTC	CATSDPMRASGGQEEQFF
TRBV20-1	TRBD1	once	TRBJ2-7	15	TGCAGTGCTAGTTGGGAACAGGGGAACGCCTACGAGCAGTACTTC	CSASWEQGNAYEQYF
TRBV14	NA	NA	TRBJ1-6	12	TGTGCCAGCAGCCAAGTGAAGTCACCCCTCCACTTT	CASSQVKSPLHF
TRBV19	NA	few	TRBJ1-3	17	TGTGCCAGTAGTACCGGGGACACAATAAGCTCTGGAAACACCATATATTTT	CASSTGDTISSGNTIYF
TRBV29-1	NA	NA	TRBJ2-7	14	TGCAGCGTGCCGGGACAAAATCCATACTACGAGCAGTACTTC	CSVPGQNPYYEQYF
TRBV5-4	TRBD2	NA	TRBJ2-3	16	TGTGCCAGCAGCTTGCCACTAGCGGGAGCAGCAGATACGCAGTATTTT	CASSLPLAGAADTQYF
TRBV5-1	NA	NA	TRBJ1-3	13	TGCGCCAGCAGCTTTGAGGACGGAAACACCATATATTTT	CASSFEDGNTIYF
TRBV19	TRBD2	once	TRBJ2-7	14	TGTGCCAGTAGTTTAGGTAGCGGGGTCTACGAGCAGTACTTC	CASSLGSGVYEQYF
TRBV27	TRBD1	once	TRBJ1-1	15	TGTGCCAGCAGTTTATCGACAGGGGCGAACACTGAAGCTTTCTTT	CASSLSTGANTEAFF
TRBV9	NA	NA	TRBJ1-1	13	TGTGCCAGCAGCGTAGAGGTGGGGACTGAAGCTTTCTTT	CASSVEVGTEAFF
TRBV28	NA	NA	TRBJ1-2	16	TGTGCCAGCAGCTTTGTTTCCAGGGTCTCCAACTATGGCTACACCTTC	CASSFVSRVSNYGYTF
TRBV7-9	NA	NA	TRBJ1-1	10	TGTGCCAGCGGGGGGGCTGAAGCTTTCTTT	CASGGAEAFF
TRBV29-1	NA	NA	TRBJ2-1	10	TGCAGCGTTGTTTATAATGAGCAGTTCTTC	CSVVYNEQFF
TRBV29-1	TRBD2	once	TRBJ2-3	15	TGCAGCGTTGATGCCCCTAGCGGCAACACAGATACGCAGTATTTT	CSVDAPSGNTDTQYF
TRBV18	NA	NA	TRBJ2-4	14	TGTGCCAGCTCACCTAGCGGAACCAAAAACATTCAGTACTTC	CASSPSGTKNIQYF
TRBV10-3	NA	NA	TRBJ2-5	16	TGTGCCATCAGTCCCGGTACCGGGACATTCCAAGAGACCCAGTACTTC	CAISPGTGTFQETQYF
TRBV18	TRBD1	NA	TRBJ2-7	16	TGTGCCAGCTCACCCCTCGGACAGGGGGCCCCCTACGAGCAGTACTTC	CASSPLGQGAPYEQYF
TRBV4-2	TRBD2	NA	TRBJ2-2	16	TGTGCCAGCAGCCAATCGGGACTAGCGGTAACCGGGGAGCTGTTTTTT	CASSQSGLAVTGELFF
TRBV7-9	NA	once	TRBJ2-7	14	TGTGCCAGCAGCTTTTCCCCCCCAGGCTGGGAGCAGTACTTC	CASSFSPPGWEQYF
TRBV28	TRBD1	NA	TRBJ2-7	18	TGTGCCAGCAGCAGGACAGGGGGCAGATCCGGTTTGAGCTACGAGCAGTACTTC	CASSRTGGRSGLSYEQYF
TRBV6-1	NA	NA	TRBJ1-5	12	TGTGCCAGCAGTGATCTGGGCCAGCCCCAGCATTTT	CASSDLGQPQHF
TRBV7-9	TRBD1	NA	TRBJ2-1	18	TGTGCCAGCAGCGGCCCCGGGACAGGGGGCGCAGGATGGAATGAGCAGTTCTTC	CASSGPGTGGAGWNEQFF
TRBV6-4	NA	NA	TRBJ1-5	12	TGTGCCAGCAATCCTCTCAGTCAGCCCCAGCATTTT	CASNPLSQPQHF
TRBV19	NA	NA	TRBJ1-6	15	TGTGCCAGTAGTCTCGGGACGGACTATAATTCACCCCTCCACTTT	CASSLGTDYNSPLHF
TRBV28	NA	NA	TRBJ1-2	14	TGTGCCAGCAGTTTCCCGAGTATAGACTATGGCTACACCTTC	CASSFPSIDYGYTF
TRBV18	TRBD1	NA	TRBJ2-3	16	TGTGCCAGCTCACCACAGGGGGGACAGGTCACAGATACGCAGTATTTT	CASSPQGGQVTDTQYF
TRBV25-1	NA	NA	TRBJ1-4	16	TGTGCCAGCAGTGACAGTGTTGGAGGTACTAATGAAAAACTGTTTTTT	CASSDSVGGTNEKLFF